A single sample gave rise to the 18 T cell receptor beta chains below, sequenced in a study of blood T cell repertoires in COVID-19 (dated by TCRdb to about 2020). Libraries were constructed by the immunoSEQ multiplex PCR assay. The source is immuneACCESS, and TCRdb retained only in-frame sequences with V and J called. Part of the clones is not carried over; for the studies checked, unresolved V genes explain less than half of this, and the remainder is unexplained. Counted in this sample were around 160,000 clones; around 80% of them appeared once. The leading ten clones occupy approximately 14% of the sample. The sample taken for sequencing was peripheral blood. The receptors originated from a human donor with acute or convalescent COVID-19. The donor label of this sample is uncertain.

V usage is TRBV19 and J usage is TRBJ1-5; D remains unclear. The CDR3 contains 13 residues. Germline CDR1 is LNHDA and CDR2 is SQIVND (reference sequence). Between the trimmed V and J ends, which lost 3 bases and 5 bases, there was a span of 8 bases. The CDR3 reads CASSMADYQPQHF. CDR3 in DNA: TGTGCCAGTAGTATGGCAGATTATCAGCCCCAGCATTTT.

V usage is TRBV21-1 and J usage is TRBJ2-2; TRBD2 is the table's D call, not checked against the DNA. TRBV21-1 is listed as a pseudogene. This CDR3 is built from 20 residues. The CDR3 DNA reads TGTGCCAGCAGCAAACTCGTGACCCTTGTAGCGGGGGGGCCCACCGGGGAGCTGTTTTTT. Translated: CASSKLVTLVAGGPTGELFF.

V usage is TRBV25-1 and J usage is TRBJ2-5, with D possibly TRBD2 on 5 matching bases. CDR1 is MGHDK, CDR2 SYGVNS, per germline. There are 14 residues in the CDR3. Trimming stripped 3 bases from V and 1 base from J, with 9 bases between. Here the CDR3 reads CASSDRRTQETQYF. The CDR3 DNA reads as TGTGCCAGCAGTGACAGGAGGACCCAAGAGACCCAGTACTTC.

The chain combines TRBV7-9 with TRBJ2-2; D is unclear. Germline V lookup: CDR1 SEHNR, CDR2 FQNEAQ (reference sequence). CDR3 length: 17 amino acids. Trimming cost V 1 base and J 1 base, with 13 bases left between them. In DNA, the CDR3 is TGTGCCAGCAGCTTAGGCCTTGCCCCACTGAACACCGGGGAGCTGTTTTTT. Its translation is CASSLGLAPLNTGELFF. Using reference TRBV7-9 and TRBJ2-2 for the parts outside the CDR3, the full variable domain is DTGVSQNPRHKITKRGQNVTFRCDPISEHNRLYWYRQTLGQGPEFLTYFQNEAQLEKSRLLSDRFSAERPKGSFSTLEIQRTEQGDSAMYLCASSLGLAPLNTGELFFGEGSRLTVL.

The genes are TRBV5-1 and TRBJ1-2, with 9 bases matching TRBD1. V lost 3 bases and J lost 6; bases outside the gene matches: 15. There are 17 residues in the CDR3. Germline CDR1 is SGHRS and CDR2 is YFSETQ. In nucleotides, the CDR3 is TGCGCCAGCAGCTGGGGGGACAGGGACCCCCCAAGGGATGGCTACACCTTC. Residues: CASSWGDRDPPRDGYTF.

Written as DNA, the CDR3 is TGTGCTAGTGGTTTGGTACGGGGACAGAAGAACACTGAAGCTTTCTTT. Translation gives CASGLVRGQKNTEAFF. V usage is TRBV12-5 and J usage is TRBJ1-1; 7 bases fit TRBD1. This CDR3 comprises 16 residues. The ends lost 0 bases at V and 1 base at J; junction bases unmatched: 5. Germline V gives CDR1 LGHNT, CDR2 FRNRAP. Combining the CDR3 with reference TRBV12-5 and TRBJ1-1 gives the whole variable domain DARVTQTPRHKVTEMGQEVTMRCQPILGHNTVFWYRQTMMQGLELLAYFRNRAPLDDSGMPKDRFSAEMPDATLATLKIQPSEPRDSAVYFCASGLVRGQKNTEAFFGQGTRLTVV.

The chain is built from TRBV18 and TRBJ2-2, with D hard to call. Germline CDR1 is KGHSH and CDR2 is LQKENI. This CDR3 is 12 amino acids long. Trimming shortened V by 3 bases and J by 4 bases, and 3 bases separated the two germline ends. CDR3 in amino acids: CASSPSTGELFF. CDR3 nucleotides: TGTGCCAGCTCACCGAGCACCGGGGAGCTGTTTTTT.

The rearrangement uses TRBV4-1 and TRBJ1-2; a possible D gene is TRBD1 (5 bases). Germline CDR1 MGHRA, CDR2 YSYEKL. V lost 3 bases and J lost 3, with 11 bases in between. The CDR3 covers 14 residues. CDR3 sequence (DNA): TGCGCCAGCAGCCAGGCAGGGATTGACTATGGCTACACCTTC. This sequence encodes CASSQAGIDYGYTF.

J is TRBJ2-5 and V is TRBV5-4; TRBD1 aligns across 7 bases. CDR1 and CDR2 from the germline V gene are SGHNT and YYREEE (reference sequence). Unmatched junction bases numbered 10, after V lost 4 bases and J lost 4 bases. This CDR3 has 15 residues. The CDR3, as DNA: TGTGCCAGCAGCACCCCGACAGGGAGTCGAGAGACCCAGTACTTC. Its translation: CASSTPTGSRETQYF. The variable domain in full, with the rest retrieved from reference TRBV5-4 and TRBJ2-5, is ETGVTQSPTHLIKTRGQQVTLRCSSQSGHNTVSWYQQALGQGPQFIFQYYREEENGRGNFPPRFSGLQFPNYSSELNVNALELDDSALYLCASSTPTGSRETQYFGPGTRLLVL.

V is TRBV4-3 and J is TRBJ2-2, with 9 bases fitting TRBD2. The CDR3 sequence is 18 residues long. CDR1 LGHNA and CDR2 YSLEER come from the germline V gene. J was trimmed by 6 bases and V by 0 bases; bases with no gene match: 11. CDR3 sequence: CASSQDSALAGGAGELFF. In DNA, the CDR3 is TGCGCCAGCAGCCAAGATAGTGCCCTCGCGGGGGGGGCCGGGGAGCTGTTTTTT.

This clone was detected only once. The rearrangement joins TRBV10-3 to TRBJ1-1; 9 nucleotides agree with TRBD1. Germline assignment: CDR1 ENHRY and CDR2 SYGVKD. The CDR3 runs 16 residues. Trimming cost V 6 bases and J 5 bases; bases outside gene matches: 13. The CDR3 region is CAISPNRDRVGTEAFF. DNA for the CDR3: TGTGCCATCAGCCCGAACCGGGACAGGGTGGGAACTGAAGCTTTCTTT.

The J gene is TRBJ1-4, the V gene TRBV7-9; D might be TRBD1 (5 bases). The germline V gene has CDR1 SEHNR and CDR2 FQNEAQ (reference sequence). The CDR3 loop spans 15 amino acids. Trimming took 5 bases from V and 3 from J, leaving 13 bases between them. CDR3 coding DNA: TGTGCCAGCAGCAGGGGAGGCAGGGCTAATGAAAAACTGTTTTTT. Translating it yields CASSRGGRANEKLFF. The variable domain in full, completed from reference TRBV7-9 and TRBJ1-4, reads DTGVSQNPRHKITKRGQNVTFRCDPISEHNRLYWYRQTLGQGPEFLTYFQNEAQLEKSRLLSDRFSAERPKGSFSTLEIQRTEQGDSAMYLCASSRGGRANEKLFFGSGTQLSVL.

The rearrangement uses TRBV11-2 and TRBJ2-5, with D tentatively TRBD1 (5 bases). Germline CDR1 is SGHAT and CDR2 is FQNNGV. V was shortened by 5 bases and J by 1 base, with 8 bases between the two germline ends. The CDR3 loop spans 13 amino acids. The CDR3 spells CASSRQLQETQYF. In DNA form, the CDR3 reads TGTGCCAGCAGCCGACAGCTCCAAGAGACCCAGTACTTC. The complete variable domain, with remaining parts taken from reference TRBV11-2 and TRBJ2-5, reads EAGVAQSPRYKIIEKRQSVAFWCNPISGHATLYWYQQILGQGPKLLIQFQNNGVVDDSQLPKDRFSAERLKGVDSTLKIQPAKLEDSAVYLCASSRQLQETQYFGPGTRLLVL.

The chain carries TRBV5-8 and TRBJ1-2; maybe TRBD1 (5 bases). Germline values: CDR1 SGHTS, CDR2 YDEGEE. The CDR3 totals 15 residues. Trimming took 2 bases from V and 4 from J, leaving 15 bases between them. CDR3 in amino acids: CASSLYTGSPYGYTF. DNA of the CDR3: TGTGCCAGCAGCTTATACACAGGCTCGCCCTATGGCTACACCTTC. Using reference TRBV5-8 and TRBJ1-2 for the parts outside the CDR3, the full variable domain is EAGVTQSPTHLIKTRGQQATLRCSPISGHTSVYWYQQALGLGLQFLLWYDEGEERNRGNFPPRFSGRQFPNYSSELNVNALELEDSALYLCASSLYTGSPYGYTFGSGTRLTVV.

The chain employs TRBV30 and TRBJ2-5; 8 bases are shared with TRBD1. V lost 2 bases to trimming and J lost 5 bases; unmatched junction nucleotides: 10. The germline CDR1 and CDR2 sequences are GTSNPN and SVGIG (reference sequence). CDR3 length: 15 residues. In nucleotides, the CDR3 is TGTGCCTGGAGTCTGGGGTCAGGGGGCTCGGAGACCCAGTACTTC. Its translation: CAWSLGSGGSETQYF.

CDR3 region: CASRPGQGRGRDTQYF. The DNA for the CDR3 is TGTGCCAGCAGGCCGGGACAGGGGCGCGGAAGAGATACGCAGTATTTT. J is TRBJ2-3 and V is TRBV2, with 10 bases fitting TRBD1. V trimming: 6 bases; J trimming: 5 bases; junction bases outside the gene matches: 11. This CDR3 is built from 16 residues. The V gene's germline CDR1 is SNHLY and CDR2 FYNNEI. Variable domain in full (rest from reference TRBV2 and TRBJ2-3): EPEVTQTPSHQVTQMGQEVILRCVPISNHLYFYWYRQILGQKVEFLVSFYNNEISEKSEIFDDQFSVERPDGSNFTLKIRSTKLEDSAMYFCASRPGQGRGRDTQYFGPGTRLTVL.

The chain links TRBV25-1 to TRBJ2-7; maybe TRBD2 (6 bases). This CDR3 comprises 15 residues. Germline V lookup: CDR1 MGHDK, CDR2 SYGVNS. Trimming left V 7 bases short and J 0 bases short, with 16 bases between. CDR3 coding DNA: TGTGCCAGCACCGAAGGTCGGGGGAGCTCCTACGAGCAGTACTTC. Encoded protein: CASTEGRGSSYEQYF.

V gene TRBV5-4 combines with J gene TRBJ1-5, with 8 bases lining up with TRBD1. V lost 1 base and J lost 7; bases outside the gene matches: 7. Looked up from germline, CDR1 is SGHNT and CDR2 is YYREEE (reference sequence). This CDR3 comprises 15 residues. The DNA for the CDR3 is TGTGCCAGCAGCTTGTTCAGGGGGCGGAGGCAGCCCCAGCATTTT. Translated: CASSLFRGRRQPQHF.